Sequencing of this T cell receptor (beta chain) was carried out in a study of blood T cells in healthy people across ages. Study-wide points: Measured against age, TCR beta diversity per million T cells decreased in a roughly linear manner.

This clonotype has more than one count but fewer than ten. The antigen is undetermined. The CDR3 length is 18 residues. Alongside a J-beta primer mix, a sample-barcoded 5' primer served in a second PCR lasting about 7 to 11 cycles. Via MiXCR, TCRdb re-called the 5' RACE reads, giving one row per CDR3 protein. Among 760,000 or so distinct CDR3 sequences listed, roughly 25% were seen once. These data are also associated with another study on T cells of mothers and their children. From that paper: Mothers gave over 8 million TCR beta CDR3 reads each, and children 2.5 million to 3.5 million each.

The rearrangement links TRBV21-1 to TRBJ2-1; the D call in the table, TRBD2, was not verified against the DNA. The DNA end is a closer match to TRBJ2-5, so the J assignment may be wrong. TRBV21-1 is reported as a pseudogene. The sample comprised blood. The origin of this receptor is a boy aged 5-17 years in good health. CDR3 nucleotide sequence: TGTGCCAGCAGCAAATCAAGGCAGAGTACTAGAGGCGGGGAGACCCAGTACTTC. It is translated as CASSKSRQSTRGGETQYF.